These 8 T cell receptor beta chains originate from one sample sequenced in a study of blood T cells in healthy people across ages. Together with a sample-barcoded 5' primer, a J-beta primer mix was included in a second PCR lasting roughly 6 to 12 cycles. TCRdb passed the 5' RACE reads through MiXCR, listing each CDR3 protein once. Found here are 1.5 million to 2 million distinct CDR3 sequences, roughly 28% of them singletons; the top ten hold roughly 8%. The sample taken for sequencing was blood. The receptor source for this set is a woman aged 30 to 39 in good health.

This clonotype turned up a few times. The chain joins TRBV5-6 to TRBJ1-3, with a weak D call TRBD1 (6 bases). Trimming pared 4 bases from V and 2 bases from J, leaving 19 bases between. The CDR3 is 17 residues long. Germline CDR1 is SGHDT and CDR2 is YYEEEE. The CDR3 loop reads CASSPTKGGITGNTIYF. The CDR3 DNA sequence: TGTGCCAGCAGCCCCACAAAGGGGGGAATAACTGGAAACACCATATATTTT.

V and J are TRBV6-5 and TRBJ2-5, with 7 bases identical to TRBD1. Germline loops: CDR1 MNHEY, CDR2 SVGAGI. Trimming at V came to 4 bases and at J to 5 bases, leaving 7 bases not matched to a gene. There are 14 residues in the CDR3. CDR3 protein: CASSSSTGLETQYF. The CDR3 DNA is TGTGCCAGCAGTTCCTCGACAGGGCTGGAGACCCAGTACTTC.

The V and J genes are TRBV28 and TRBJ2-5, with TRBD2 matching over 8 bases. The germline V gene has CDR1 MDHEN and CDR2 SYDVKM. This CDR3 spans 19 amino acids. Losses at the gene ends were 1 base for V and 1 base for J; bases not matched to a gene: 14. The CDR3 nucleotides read TGTGCCAGCAGTTTATCACCAGCGGGGGCGACACGGAGCCAAGAGACCCAGTACTTC. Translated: CASSLSPAGATRSQETQYF.

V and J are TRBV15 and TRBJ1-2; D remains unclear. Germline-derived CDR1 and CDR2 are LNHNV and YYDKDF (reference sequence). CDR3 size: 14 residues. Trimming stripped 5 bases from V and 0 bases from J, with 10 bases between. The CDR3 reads CATSPRTANYGYTF. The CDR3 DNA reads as TGTGCCACCAGCCCCCGCACAGCTAACTATGGCTACACCTTC. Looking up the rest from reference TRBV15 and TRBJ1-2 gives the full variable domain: DAMVIQNPRYQVTQFGKPVTLSCSQTLNHNVMYWYQQKSSQAPKLLFHYYDKDFNNEADTPDNFQSRRPNTSFCFLDIRSPGLGDTAMYLCATSPRTANYGYTFGSGTRLTVV.

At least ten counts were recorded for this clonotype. CDR3: CASSPMEADTQYF. The CDR3 region has the DNA TGTGCCAGCAGCCCCATGGAGGCTGATACGCAGTATTTT. This rearrangement joins TRBV7-2 to TRBJ2-3, with D perhaps TRBD2 (5 bases). Germline CDR1 SGHTA, CDR2 FQGNSA. V dropped 5 bases and J dropped 6 bases, with 12 bases sitting between them. The CDR3 spans 13 residues.

The CDR3 DNA follows: TGCGCCAGCAGCCCTGAGGGGAGCGAGCAGTACTTC. Protein: CASSPEGSEQYF. This chain joins TRBV5-1 and TRBJ2-7; TRBD1 or TRBD2 may be the D gene (5 bases each). The CDR3 consists of 12 residues. V lost 4 bases and J 6 bases, leaving 11 bases between the germline ends. Germline CDR1 SGHRS, CDR2 YFSETQ.

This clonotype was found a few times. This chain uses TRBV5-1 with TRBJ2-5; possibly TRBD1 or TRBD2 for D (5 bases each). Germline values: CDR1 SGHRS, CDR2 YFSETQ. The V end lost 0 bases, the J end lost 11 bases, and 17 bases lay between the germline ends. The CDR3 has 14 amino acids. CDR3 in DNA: TGCGCCAGCAGCTTGGGGGACCTACCACGTGAGCAGTACTTC. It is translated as CASSLGDLPREQYF.

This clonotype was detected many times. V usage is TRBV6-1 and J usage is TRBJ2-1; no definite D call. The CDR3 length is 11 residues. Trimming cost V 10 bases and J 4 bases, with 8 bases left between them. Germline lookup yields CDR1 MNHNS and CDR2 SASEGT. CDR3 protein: CATGSYNEQFF. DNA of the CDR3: TGTGCCACAGGCTCGTACAATGAGCAGTTCTTC.